Listed below are T cell receptor beta chains from one sample, sequenced in a study of shared clonotypes between healthy human individuals. Here immunoSEQ multiplex PCR was the method, and the copy in TCRdb shows in-frame clones only, minus some. Among roughly 1,000,000 clones listed, about 84% were seen once. The sequenced sample was memory CD4+ T cells from PBMCs. The receptors originated from a man between 18 and 35 years old in good health. Some clones in this sample may be carry-over from other donors' samples. The CDR3 runs from the conserved cysteine through the conserved F or W. The D gene is left open where the match is weak. The size of a clone is reported for some rows only, either as once, few or many, or as a class for expanded clones.

j_call clone_size v_call d_call cdr3_aa cdr3_nt
TRBJ2-3 NA TRBV27 TRBD1 CASSKTGFLSDTQYF TGTGCCAGCTCGAAGACAGGGTTTCTATCAGATACGCAGTATTTT
TRBJ2-5 NA TRBV4-1 NA CASSHPPRGTETQYF TGCGCCAGCAGCCACCCCCCTCGGGGGACGGAGACCCAGTACTTC
TRBJ2-1 NA TRBV27 TRBD1 CASSLSDRASEQFF TGTGCCAGCAGTTTATCGGACAGGGCGAGTGAGCAGTTCTTC
TRBJ1-1 few TRBV19 NA CASTPGRHQMNTEAFF TGTGCCAGTACCCCAGGGAGACATCAGATGAACACTGAAGCTTTCTTT
TRBJ1-1 NA TRBV30 TRBD1 CACATGTGDRGTEAFF TGTGCCTGCGCGACCGGGACAGGGGACAGGGGAACTGAAGCTTTCTTT
TRBJ1-4 few TRBV7-2 NA CASSPQGLGNEKLFF TGTGCCAGCAGCCCTCAGGGATTAGGGAATGAAAAACTGTTTTTT
TRBJ1-2 NA TRBV2 NA CASIALRGGYGYTF TGTGCCAGCATTGCGTTGAGGGGAGGGTATGGCTACACCTTC
TRBJ1-5 NA TRBV6-1 NA CASSEGYGNQPQHF TGTGCCAGCAGTGAAGGGTACGGCAATCAGCCCCAGCATTTT
TRBJ2-1 NA TRBV28 NA CASSSPGASAYNEQFF TGTGCCAGCAGTTCCCCGGGGGCTAGCGCTTACAATGAGCAGTTCTTC
TRBJ1-1 NA TRBV4-3 TRBD1 CASSHDRGNMNTEAFF TGCGCCAGCAGTCACGACAGGGGGAACATGAACACTGAAGCTTTCTTT
TRBJ1-1 few TRBV18 TRBD1 CASSSGQDTEAFF TGTGCCAGCTCGTCGGGACAGGACACTGAAGCTTTCTTT
TRBJ2-7 NA TRBV5-4 TRBD2 CASSSAGTSYEQYF TGTGCCAGCAGCTCTGCCGGGACTAGCTACGAGCAGTACTTC
TRBJ2-1 NA TRBV5-1 TRBD2 CASSLALASGTKDEQFF TGCGCCAGCAGCTTGGCCTTGGCTAGCGGGACGAAAGATGAGCAGTTCTTC
TRBJ1-5 few TRBV19 TRBD1 CASSILDRGRGQPQHF TGTGCCAGTAGTATATTGGACAGGGGGCGCGGTCAGCCCCAGCATTTT
TRBJ1-1 NA TRBV18 NA CASSRDVVWGTEAFF TGTGCCAGCTCACGAGATGTTGTATGGGGGACTGAAGCTTTCTTT
TRBJ2-6 once TRBV5-6 TRBD1 CASSSPTGTGANVLTF TGTGCCAGCAGCTCTCCGACAGGGACTGGGGCCAACGTCCTGACTTTC
TRBJ2-7 once TRBV7-3 TRBD2 CASSPISGSSYEQYF TGTGCCAGCAGTCCAATCAGCGGGAGCTCCTACGAGCAGTACTTC
TRBJ2-7 NA TRBV7-3 NA CASSSSGTESYEQYF TGTGCCAGCAGCTCTTCCGGGACTGAGTCCTACGAGCAGTACTTC
TRBJ2-5 NA TRBV5-1 NA CASSWLGNSQETQYF TGCGCCAGCAGCTGGTTGGGTAACAGCCAAGAGACCCAGTACTTC
TRBJ1-2 few TRBV14 NA CASSPGINYGYTF TGTGCCAGCAGCCCCGGGATCAACTATGGCTACACCTTC
TRBJ2-4 NA TRBV6-1 NA CASSDSMINIQYF TGTGCCAGCAGTGATAGCATGATAAACATTCAGTACTTC
TRBJ2-1 NA TRBV5-6 TRBD2 CASSLVPSGSDEQFF TGTGCCAGCAGCTTGGTGCCTAGCGGGAGTGATGAGCAGTTCTTC
TRBJ1-1 NA TRBV7-3 NA CASSSTTNAEAFF TGTGCCAGCAGCTCGACTACGAACGCTGAAGCTTTCTTT
TRBJ2-2 NA TRBV6-6 NA CASSYRGYTGELFF TGTGCCAGCAGTTACAGGGGTTACACCGGGGAGCTGTTTTTT
TRBJ2-1 few TRBV27 NA CASSLYSRGLASNEQFF TGTGCCAGCAGTTTATACTCGCGGGGTTTAGCTTCGAATGAGCAGTTCTTC
TRBJ2-3 NA TRBV7-2 NA CASSWTLTDTQYF TGTGCCAGCAGCTGGACCCTCACAGATACGCAGTATTTT
TRBJ1-5 NA TRBV5-1 NA CASSLGGPGQPQHF TGCGCCAGCAGCTTGGGAGGGCCCGGTCAGCCCCAGCATTTT
TRBJ2-5 NA TRBV9 TRBD1 CASSVSPTGQETQYF TGTGCCAGCAGCGTTTCCCCGACAGGGCAGGAGACCCAGTACTTC
TRBJ2-1 NA TRBV7-3 TRBD2 CASSPRLAGNNEQFF TGTGCCAGCAGCCCACGACTAGCGGGGAACAATGAGCAGTTCTTC
TRBJ1-1 NA TRBV19 TRBD1 CASKRGGRENTEAFF TGTGCCAGTAAAAGAGGGGGCCGCGAGAACACTGAAGCTTTCTTT
TRBJ2-5 once TRBV11-3 NA CASSAGGTQYF TGTGCCAGCAGTGCTGGGGGGACCCAGTACTTC
TRBJ1-5 NA TRBV5-1 TRBD1 CASSLGDRVGQPQHF TGCGCCAGCAGCTTGGGGGACAGGGTAGGGCAGCCCCAGCATTTT
TRBJ1-2 NA TRBV5-4 NA CASSSAGEGYGYTF TGTGCCAGCAGCTCCGCCGGTGAAGGCTATGGCTACACCTTC
TRBJ1-5 NA TRBV19 NA CASSIFRGNQPQHF TGTGCCAGTAGTATTTTCAGAGGCAATCAGCCCCAGCATTTT
TRBJ1-2 NA TRBV19 NA CASSNTGYYGYTF TGTGCCAGTAGTAACACAGGGTACTATGGCTACACCTTC
TRBJ2-2 NA TRBV5-1 NA CASSSAANTGELFF TGCGCCAGCAGTTCCGCCGCGAACACCGGGGAGCTGTTTTTT
TRBJ2-5 NA TRBV13 NA CASRGRDLYQETQYF TGTGCCAGCAGGGGGCGGGACTTGTACCAAGAGACCCAGTACTTC
TRBJ2-7 NA TRBV28 TRBD1 CASSLWDRGHEQYF TGTGCCAGCAGTTTATGGGACAGGGGGCACGAGCAGTACTTC
TRBJ1-1 few TRBV6-5 NA CASSFAGGSEAFF TGTGCCAGCAGTTTTGCTGGGGGGTCTGAAGCTTTCTTT
TRBJ2-5 NA TRBV19 TRBD2 CASSTRTSGRKVGTQYF TGTGCCAGTAGTACCCGGACTAGCGGGAGGAAGGTGGGGACCCAGTACTTC
TRBJ2-3 NA TRBV7-9 TRBD2 CASSPIAGGRVSDTQYF TGTGCCAGCAGCCCCATAGCGGGAGGGCGTGTGTCAGATACGCAGTATTTT
TRBJ1-2 NA TRBV27 TRBD1 CASSPQQGSYTF TGTGCCAGCAGTCCACAACAGGGGAGCTACACCTTC
TRBJ1-2 NA TRBV29-1 NA CSVDPNSNYGYTF TGCAGCGTTGACCCTAACTCTAACTATGGCTACACCTTC
TRBJ2-4 once TRBV5-1 TRBD2 CASSPGSGGNIQYF TGCGCCAGCAGCCCCGGGTCCGGGGGGAACATTCAGTACTTC
TRBJ1-5 NA TRBV28 NA CASTEQEQPQHF TGTGCCAGCACTGAGCAGGAGCAGCCCCAGCATTTT
TRBJ1-1 NA TRBV4-2 NA CASSQVGGNTEAFF TGTGCCAGCAGCCAAGTGGGTGGGAACACTGAAGCTTTCTTT
TRBJ1-2 NA TRBV11-2 NA CASSLDLSGKGFNYGYTF TGTGCCAGCAGCTTAGATCTGTCAGGGAAGGGATTTAACTATGGCTACACCTTC
TRBJ2-5 NA TRBV11-2 NA CASSLERQSQTQYF TGTGCCAGCAGCTTGGAAAGACAGTCTCAGACCCAGTACTTC
TRBJ2-5 many TRBV5-1 NA CASRSGTRKETQYF TGCGCCAGCAGATCCGGGACAAGAAAAGAGACCCAGTACTTC
TRBJ1-4 many TRBV6-5 TRBD1 CASRTGGRTNEKLFF TGTGCCAGCAGAACAGGGGGGAGGACTAATGAAAAACTGTTTTTT
TRBJ1-5 NA TRBV7-7 NA CASSSGSRGNQPQHF TGTGCCAGCAGCTCCGGAAGCAGGGGAAATCAGCCCCAGCATTTT
TRBJ2-3 NA TRBV9 NA CASSPQPSTDTQYF TGTGCCAGCAGCCCACAACCTAGCACAGATACGCAGTATTTT
TRBJ2-2 NA TRBV2 NA CASSVSKANTGELFF TGTGCCAGCTCCGTCAGTAAAGCGAACACCGGGGAGCTGTTTTTT
TRBJ1-5 NA TRBV30 NA CAWSNRDIQHF TGTGCCTGGAGTAACCGGGACATCCAGCATTTT
TRBJ1-2 NA TRBV7-9 NA CASSFDANYGYTF TGTGCCAGCAGCTTTGACGCTAACTATGGCTACACCTTC
TRBJ2-1 NA TRBV7-7 NA CASSPRRVDEQFF TGTGCCAGCAGCCCCAGAAGGGTGGATGAGCAGTTCTTC
TRBJ2-5 once TRBV4-1 NA CASSRPLGTQETQYF TGCGCCAGCAGCCGACCACTCGGGACTCAAGAGACCCAGTACTTC
TRBJ2-2 NA TRBV7-9 NA CASNLVSGTGELFF TGTGCCAGCAACCTCGTGAGTGGGACCGGGGAGCTGTTTTTT
TRBJ2-3 NA TRBV5-4 NA CASSLTELVSTDTQYF TGTGCCAGCAGCTTGACCGAGTTAGTAAGCACAGATACGCAGTATTTT